This T cell receptor beta chain was retrieved from a study of T cell changes during pregnancy in multiple sclerosis. Data came from immunoSEQ multiplex PCR; TCRdb stores just in-frame clones and leaves some out. The sample has 55,000 to 75,000 clones, around 92% seen once. The V gene's germline CDR1 is LNHDA and CDR2 SQIVND (reference sequence). The CDR3 sequence is 13 residues long. V was cut by 6 bases and J by 3 bases, with 11 bases left in between. The chain carries TRBV19 and TRBJ2-5; D is perhaps TRBD2 (6 bases). This TCR was sampled from a female donor with multiple sclerosis, enrolled in a pregnancy study. The sequences come from peripheral blood, collected after pregnancy. DNA of the CDR3: TGTGCCAGTAGCTTGGGACTTGAAGAGACCCAGTACTTC. Translated, it gives CASSLGLEETQYF.